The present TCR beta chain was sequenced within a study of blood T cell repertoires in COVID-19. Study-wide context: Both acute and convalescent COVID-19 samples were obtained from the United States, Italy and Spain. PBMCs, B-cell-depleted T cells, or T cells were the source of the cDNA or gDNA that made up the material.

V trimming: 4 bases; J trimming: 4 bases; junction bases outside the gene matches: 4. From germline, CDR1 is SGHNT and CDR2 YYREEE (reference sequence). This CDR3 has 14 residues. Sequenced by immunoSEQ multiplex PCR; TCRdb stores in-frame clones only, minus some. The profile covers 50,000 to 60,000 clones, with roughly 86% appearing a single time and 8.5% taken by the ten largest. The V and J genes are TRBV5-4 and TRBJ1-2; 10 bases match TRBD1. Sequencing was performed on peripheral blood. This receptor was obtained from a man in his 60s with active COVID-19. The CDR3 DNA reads TGTGCCAGCAGCCGACAGGGGGCCAGCTATGGCTACACCTTC. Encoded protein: CASSRQGASYGYTF.